Detailed here is one T cell receptor beta chain. This clone was counted only a few times. Its antigen is unknown. No clone much larger than this one lies a single base away; base qualities are absent. The entry originates in a study of shared clonotypes between healthy human individuals (dated by TCRdb to 2020 to 2021). Regarding the complete study: The cohort comprised a couple of women and a few men aged 18 to 49 years. For each donor, CD4 naive and CD4 memory were each run on three plates, CD8 naive on two plates, and CD8 memory on one plate. To estimate repertoire size and how much clonotype sharing occurs between individuals, the study deeply sequenced the blood TCR repertoires of five or six healthy adults. To increase sequencing depth and limit assay-specific biases, TCR repertoire library preparation and sequencing were carried out by different laboratories using diverse techniques. Between about 0.8 and 9.5 billion PBMCs per donor were obtained by leukapheresis. General conclusions and limits of the study: Pairwise subsampling led to the expectation that sequencing depth would affect the degree of clonotype sharing among donors. Higher generation probabilities were observed for clonotypes shared by all four sorted-subset donors than for non-shared clonotypes. Because the study included a small number of donors, the genetic and exposure-history diversity represented was limited. Naive subsets generally had larger estimated clonotype richness than memory subsets did. Incomplete sequencing was indicated by rarefaction of sorted-subset datasets, despite the large sequencing depth. Only blood was sampled, and tissue TCR repertoires likely differ from those in blood. When several donors were compared, the shared fraction of clonotypes was about 5% for naive CD4, around 3.5% for naive CD8, about 2.5% for memory CD4, and 0.35% to 0.4% for memory CD8.

CD8 naive samples were obtained by positive selection for CCR7 among CD45RO-negative cells, yielding a CD45RA+CCR7+ population from which TemRA cells were excluded. The donors were healthy, HIV-negative adults who had no recently reported acute infections or vaccinations. Every donor was a Caucasian adult residing in Nashville, Tennessee, USA. Blood was obtained by leukapheresis, after which PBMCs were separated by Ficoll-Histopaque density gradient centrifugation and cryopreserved in liquid nitrogen vapor phase. Analytical flow cytometry was used to check the purity and quantity of each magnetically sorted T cell population. Genomic DNA was isolated from every sorted fraction and measured by UV absorbance on a Nanodrop 2000c. As encoded in the germline V gene, CDR1 is KGHSH while CDR2 is LQKENI. The V end loses 3 bases and the J end loses 0 bases, and a stretch of 14 bases separates them. The CDR3 goes from the cysteine to the phenylalanine over 16 residues. This entry keeps only the CDR3 DNA: 48 bases, framed from base 1.

TCR CDR3 regions were amplified from genomic DNA by multiplex PCR using the deep immunoSEQ assay. For each cell subset, the extracted genomic DNA was distributed evenly across all wells of several immunoSEQ 96-well plates, and each plate served as one replicate. Each replicate PCR for sorted subsets received roughly 0.2 ug genomic DNA, equal to 28,000 or so T cell genomes. Purified libraries were measured with a Qubit 3.0 fluorometer, size-checked on a Bioanalyzer 2100, and measured again with the KAPA Library Quantification kit. Every immunoSEQ 96-well plate was sequenced on a separate single-read 150-cycle Illumina NextSeq 550 flow cell. The authors' analysis ran thus. Because only junctional sequences without quality scores were contained in the immunoSEQ output, filtering matching that applied to full-length reads could not be performed. Sequences were annotated with PyIR, a Python wrapper for IgBLAST v1.9, and V/J genes and CDR3 were assigned using IMGT germline references. Any read was removed if the V/J assignment was weak (E-value above 1e-6), the CDR3 was missing, or the read contained stop codons, out-of-frame junctions, or ambiguous translated residues. V3J clonotypes were defined as sequences sharing the same inferred V gene, J gene, and CDR3 amino acid sequence. To compute the percentage overlap between repertoires, the number of shared unique clonotypes was divided by the size of the smaller repertoire. Richness of each repertoire was evaluated using RTK rarefaction, the Chao1 estimator, and Recon v2.1 estimates of unobserved clonotypes. OLGA was used to compute generation probabilities for all TCRbeta clonotypes that the gDNA method yielded from a handful of donors. The table comes from immuneACCESS by way of TCRdb, which keeps in-frame sequences with V and J called. Part of the clones is missing from these tables; in studies checked, under half for an unresolved V gene and the rest for unknown reasons. V and J calls and clone size are given by that table; D and trimming were obtained from the DNA. The sample has around 1,900,000 clones on record, 90% to 95% of them singletons. About 1.6% of the sample comes from the top ten.

This TCR came from a young man in good health. Some clones in this sample may be carry-over from other donors' samples. The chain couples TRBV18 to TRBJ1-1; perhaps TRBD1 is the D gene, with 5 bases matching. Sequenced: naive CD8+ T cells from PBMCs. The cell subset or site label, read with the paper, signifies: CD45RA+CCR7+. The CDR3 region reads CASSPLGAHMNTEAFF. The DNA sequence is TGTGCCAGCTCACCTCTAGGGGCGCACATGAACACTGAAGCTTTCTTT.